Below are 20 T cell receptor beta chains sequenced from a single sample in a study of T-cell memory formation after mild COVID-19. TCRdb processed the 5' RACE reads anew with MiXCR; each CDR3 protein has one entry. The table shows about 150,000 distinct CDR3 sequences, with around 15% occurring only once. What was sequenced was PBMCs or a T cell subset sorted from them (not recorded which). The receptors derive from an adult woman who had mild COVID-19 (a few samples of this study predate the infection). Cell type and time point are not known.

This clonotype occurred a few times. The chain is built from TRBV6-2 or TRBV6-3 and TRBJ1-2, with no clear D. This CDR3 has 17 amino acids. V was cut by 2 bases and J by 8 bases, with 24 bases left in between. In germline, CDR1 is MNHEY, CDR2 SVGEGT. CDR3 DNA sequence: TGTGCCAGCAGTTACGATCCCTCTGGGTATCCATCGCAGGGCTACACCTTC. Translation gives CASSYDPSGYPSQGYTF.

The chain uses TRBV9 and TRBJ2-3; D remains unclear. The V end was cut by 4 bases, the J end by 3 bases, with 6 bases between. The CDR3 has 12 amino acids. Germline CDR1 reads SGDLS; CDR2 reads YYNGEE. CDR3 bases: TGTGCCAGCAGCCCACCTACAGATACGCAGTATTTT. It translates to CASSPPTDTQYF.

The J gene is TRBJ2-5, the V gene TRBV4-2; D remains unclear. Trimming stripped 7 bases from V and 2 bases from J, with 17 bases between. CDR3 size: 15 residues. In germline, CDR1 is LGHNA, CDR2 YNFKEQ. The CDR3 coding sequence is TGTGCCAGCACCCCTCTTTTTGGAAGACAAGAGACCCAGTACTTC. Translation: CASTPLFGRQETQYF.

This clonotype was counted only a few times. This chain connects TRBV20-1 to TRBJ1-2; D is uncertain. V shed 1 base and J shed 8 bases, with 11 bases lying between them. This CDR3 spans 12 amino acids. The germline gives CDR1 DFQATT, CDR2 SNEGSKA (reference sequence). The CDR3 sequence: CSARGGGEGYTF. CDR3 DNA sequence: TGCAGTGCTAGAGGAGGTGGAGAGGGCTACACCTTC.

This clonotype showed up many times. The chain is built from TRBV7-2 and TRBJ2-7; D gene unclear. This CDR3 region has 15 residues. Trimming removed 5 bases from V and 1 base from J, with 15 bases in between. Germline loops: CDR1 SGHTA, CDR2 FQGNSA. CDR3 sequence (DNA): TGTGCCAGCAGCCCATCATTCAGGTTATCCTACGAGCAGTACTTC. Translation: CASSPSFRLSYEQYF.

This clonotype was seen a handful of times. The chain carries TRBV28 and TRBJ2-7; TRBD1 matches at 10 bases. The CDR3 spans 16 residues. From germline, CDR1 is MDHEN and CDR2 SYDVKM. V trimming: 5 bases; J trimming: 5 bases; junction bases outside the gene matches: 12. CDR3 sequence reads: CASSPPGQGRSDEQYF. The CDR3 bases are TGTGCCAGCAGTCCCCCGGGACAGGGGAGGAGTGACGAGCAGTACTTC.

The rearrangement joins TRBV20-1 to TRBJ2-5; D remains unclear. Trimming removed 3 bases at V and 2 bases at J, with 13 bases between. The CDR3 extends over 14 amino acids. CDR1 and CDR2 from the germline V gene are DFQATT and SNEGSKA (reference sequence). CDR3: CSASPPGPQETQYF. CDR3 sequence (DNA): TGCAGTGCTAGCCCCCCCGGCCCTCAAGAGACCCAGTACTTC.

The chain joins TRBV6-6 to TRBJ2-7; 7 bases line up with TRBD1. CDR3 length: 14 residues. With 6 bases clipped from V and 0 bases from J, the junction kept 5 bases outside the gene matches. Germline values: CDR1 MNHNY, CDR2 SVGAGI (reference sequence). CDR3 DNA sequence: TGTGCCAGCAGCACACAGGGGAGCTCCTACGAGCAGTACTTC. It codes for CASSTQGSSYEQYF.

This clonotype appeared a few times. The chain is built from TRBV12-5 and TRBJ2-1; 13 bases are shared with TRBD2. There are 18 residues in the CDR3. Germline loops: CDR1 LGHNT, CDR2 FRNRAP. V lost 5 bases, J lost 2 bases, and 9 bases stayed unmatched. The CDR3 here is CASGELAGGPPTYNEQFF. CDR3 in DNA: TGTGCTAGTGGTGAACTAGCGGGAGGGCCTCCCACCTACAATGAGCAGTTCTTC.

The chain is built from TRBV7-2 and TRBJ2-7; D may be TRBD2 (6 bases). The germline CDR1 and CDR2 sequences are SGHTA and FQGNSA. CDR3 length: 17 amino acids. V was trimmed by 8 bases and J by 4 bases, leaving 27 bases between them. CDR3 protein: CASRLRTARGSGYEQYF. CDR3 in DNA: TGTGCCAGCCGGCTTAGGACGGCTCGGGGGTCGGGATACGAGCAGTACTTC.

V usage is TRBV7-9 and J usage is TRBJ2-6, with D possibly being TRBD2 (5 bases). Per germline, CDR1 SEHNR and CDR2 FQNEAQ (reference sequence). The CDR3 length is 16 residues. V lost 5 bases to trimming and J lost 0 bases, with 11 bases between them. CDR3 sequence (DNA): TGTGCCAGCAGCCGGCTGGGAGCCTCTGGGGCCAACGTCCTGACTTTC. This translates into CASSRLGASGANVLTF.

The V and J genes are TRBV18 and TRBJ1-2, with TRBD1 matching over 7 bases. CDR1 KGHSH and CDR2 LQKENI come from the germline V gene. The ends lost 3 bases at V and 8 bases at J; junction bases unmatched: 9. The CDR3 sequence is 14 residues long. The CDR3 here is CASSPSSQGVGYTF. CDR3 sequence (DNA): TGTGCCAGCTCACCTTCTTCCCAGGGGGTCGGCTACACCTTC.

In this sample, this clonotype turned up a few times. The J gene is TRBJ1-1, the V gene TRBV14, with a weak D call TRBD1 (5 bases). The CDR3 sequence is 15 residues long. Trimming took 2 bases from V and 4 from J, leaving 14 bases between them. The V gene's germline CDR1 is SGHDN and CDR2 FVKESK. This CDR3 reads CASSQWAGSRTEAFF. DNA for the CDR3: TGTGCCAGCAGCCAATGGGCAGGGTCTCGCACTGAAGCTTTCTTT.

The sample holds a few counts of this clonotype. The chain is built from TRBV19 and TRBJ2-7; 7 bases match TRBD1. Germline loops: CDR1 LNHDA, CDR2 SQIVND (reference sequence). V shed 8 bases and J 2 bases; nucleotides not matched to a gene: 6. The CDR3 consists of 13 residues. The CDR3 DNA is TGTGCCAGTCGGGGACAGTCGACCTACGAGCAGTACTTC. As protein: CASRGQSTYEQYF.

This clonotype was recorded many times. The chain couples TRBV2 to TRBJ2-7; TRBD1 matches at 9 bases. The CDR3 is made up of 12 amino acids. CDR1 SNHLY and CDR2 FYNNEI come from the germline V gene. The V gene end was trimmed by 6 bases and the J gene end by 3 bases; junction bases not matched to a gene: 0. The CDR3 coding sequence is TGTGCCAGCAGGGACAGGGGCTACGAGCAGTACTTC. This encodes CASRDRGYEQYF. The full variable domain, its missing parts supplied by reference TRBV2 and TRBJ2-7, is EPEVTQTPSHQVTQMGQEVILRCVPISNHLYFYWYRQILGQKVEFLVSFYNNEISEKSEIFDDQFSVERPDGSNFTLKIRSTKLEDSAMYFCASRDRGYEQYFGPGTRLTVT.

In this sample, this clonotype turned up many times. The V gene is TRBV7-9, the J gene TRBJ2-7; D remains unclear. This CDR3 has 11 amino acids. The germline V gene has CDR1 SEHNR and CDR2 FQNEAQ (reference sequence). The V and J ends lost 3 bases and 6 bases respectively, with 6 bases between them. This chain's CDR3 is CASSFSAEQYF. In DNA form, the CDR3 reads TGTGCCAGCAGCTTTTCGGCCGAGCAGTACTTC.

The sample holds a few counts of this clonotype. J is TRBJ2-7 and V is TRBV20-1, with TRBD1 matching 12 bases. CDR1 is DFQATT, CDR2 SNEGSKA, per germline (reference sequence). V shed 6 bases and J 0 bases; nucleotides not matched to a gene: 6. This CDR3 region has 15 residues. CDR3 sequence: CSAGDRGHLSYEQYF. Here the CDR3 DNA reads TGCAGTGCCGGGGACAGGGGGCATCTCTCCTACGAGCAGTACTTC.

This clonotype was detected only a few times. The chain uses TRBV7-9 and TRBJ1-2; the D is unclear. The CDR3 is 12 amino acids. Germline V CDR1 and CDR2: SEHNR, FQNEAQ (reference sequence). Trimming took off 1 base at V and 7 bases at J, with 7 bases between the two ends. The CDR3 region is CASSLGSGGYTF. In nucleotides, the CDR3 is TGTGCCAGCAGCTTAGGGTCGGGTGGCTACACCTTC. The whole variable domain, remainder taken from reference TRBV7-9 and TRBJ1-2, is DTGVSQNPRHKITKRGQNVTFRCDPISEHNRLYWYRQTLGQGPEFLTYFQNEAQLEKSRLLSDRFSAERPKGSFSTLEIQRTEQGDSAMYLCASSLGSGGYTFGSGTRLTVV.

This clonotype was detected only a few times. The gene calls are TRBV7-9 and TRBJ2-1; tentatively, D is TRBD2 (6 bases). V dropped 6 bases and J dropped 3 bases, with 18 bases sitting between them. This CDR3 has 16 residues. Germline CDR1 is SEHNR and CDR2 is FQNEAQ (reference sequence). This chain's CDR3 is CASRPIGGVGYNEQFF. CDR3 nucleotide sequence: TGTGCCAGCAGACCCATAGGAGGGGTCGGCTACAATGAGCAGTTCTTC.

This clonotype has at least ten counts. The chain links TRBV5-6 to TRBJ2-7; weak D call: TRBD1 (5 bases). The CDR3 totals 13 residues. The germline CDR1 and CDR2 sequences are SGHDT and YYEEEE. V shed 2 bases and J shed 6 bases, with 12 bases lying between them. Here the CDR3 DNA reads TGTGCCAGCAGCTTTAATCAGGGAAGCGAGCAGTACTTC. Its translation is CASSFNQGSEQYF.